This T cell receptor (beta chain) was retrieved from a study of blood T cell repertoires in COVID-19. The CDR3 contains 14 residues. Sequencing was performed with immunoSEQ multiplex PCR; in TCRdb, only in-frame clones are kept and a portion is missing. In the table there are 200,000 or so clones, around 80% of which are singletons. This chain uses TRBV21-1 with TRBJ2-3; the D segment call TRBD2 is taken from the table without a DNA check. TRBV21-1 is a known pseudogene. This clonotype was sampled from a human donor in a cohort sampled during active COVID-19. Sequenced material: peripheral blood. CDR3 coding DNA: TGTGCCAGCAGCAAGGCTAGCGGGTCAGATACGCAGTATTTT. Amino acids: CASSKASGSDTQYF.